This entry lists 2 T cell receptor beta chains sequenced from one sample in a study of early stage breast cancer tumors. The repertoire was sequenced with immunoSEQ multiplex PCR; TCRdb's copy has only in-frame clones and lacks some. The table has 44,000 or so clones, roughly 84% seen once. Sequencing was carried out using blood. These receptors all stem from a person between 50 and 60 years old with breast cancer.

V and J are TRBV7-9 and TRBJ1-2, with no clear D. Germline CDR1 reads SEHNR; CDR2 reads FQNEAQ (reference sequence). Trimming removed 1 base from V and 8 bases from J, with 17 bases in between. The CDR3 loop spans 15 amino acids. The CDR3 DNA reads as TGTGCCAGCAGCTTAGGCGCTGAGGTGGGTCGGGGCTACACCTTC. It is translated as CASSLGAEVGRGYTF.

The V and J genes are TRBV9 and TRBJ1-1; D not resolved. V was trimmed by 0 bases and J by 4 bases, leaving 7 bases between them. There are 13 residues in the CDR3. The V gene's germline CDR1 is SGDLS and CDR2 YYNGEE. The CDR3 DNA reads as TGTGCCAGCAGCGTAGCGATTTCCACTGAAGCTTTCTTT. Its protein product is CASSVAISTEAFF. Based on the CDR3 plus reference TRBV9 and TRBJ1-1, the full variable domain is DSGVTQTPKHLITATGQRVTLRCSPRSGDLSVYWYQQSLDQGLQFLIQYYNGEERAKGNILERFSAQQFPDLHSELNLSSLELGDSALYFCASSVAISTEAFFGQGTRLTVV.